The present TCR beta chain was sequenced within a study of T cells in Graves' hyperthyroidism and ophthalmopathy (dated by TCRdb to between 2018 and 2020). As for the study more broadly: Peripheral blood samples were taken at initial diagnosis, before any treatment was given. To identify distinguishing TCR V-J signatures, a discovery cohort of about 95 patients was used, comprising 43 with Graves' ophthalmopathy and around 60 with stable Graves' hyperthyroidism. Following sampling, methimazole starting at 30 mg daily was given to hyperthyroidism patients, and high-dose intravenous methylprednisolone was given to ophthalmopathy patients. The study also compared thyroid tissue and blood T-cell repertoires from over 5 Graves' hyperthyroidism patients. The 100 discovery patients were divided at random into training and test sets in a 7:3 ratio. Whether ophthalmopathy could be predicted prospectively was tested in an independent validation cohort made up of roughly 19 hyperthyroidism patients plus 17 patients who later progressed to ophthalmopathy. The paper describes TCR Vbeta CDR3 sequencing of 140 or so peripheral blood samples, made up of 43 ophthalmopathy patients, 70 to 75 hyperthyroidism patients and approximately 17 progressor patients.

This clonotype was counted only a few times. Its target antigen remains unknown. Within one base of it there is no much larger clone, and no base qualities were kept. General study outcomes and caveats: Ophthalmopathy was separated from stable hyperthyroidism by a 13 V-J signature model, with around 90% sensitivity and roughly 81% specificity obtained in cross-validation and 80%/75% obtained in testing. Sample size was not statistically predetermined, and investigators were not blinded to group allocation. Most expanded thyroid clonotypes (frequency above 0.001) were also detected in blood, suggesting blood repertoires may reflect thyroid immune responses. In validation, progression to ophthalmopathy was predicted by the model with around 71% sensitivity and 72.22% specificity, a median of approximately 6.5 months before onset.

TCR beta CDR3 regions were amplified from RNA transcripts. The first round of RT-PCR for the TCR CDR3 was performed with the HTBI primer set and the Qiagen OneStep RT-PCR kit. Libraries were constructed in a second round of multiplex PCR, after which size selection and purification were performed. Sequencing of the libraries was done on an Illumina HiSeq2000 using paired-end 100 bp reads. In the original analysis: SOAPnuke was used to process the raw data, with reads discarded if the reads contained adapters or uncalled bases, had a mean Phred below 15, or lacked an exact constant-primer or identifier match. COPE v1.2.5 was used to merge high-quality paired reads, and clonotypes were defined as unique nucleotide sequences. MiTCR v1.1 was used to align the clonotypes against IMGT TRBV, TRBD and TRBJ reference segments. The analysis included only V-J combinations with a frequency above 0.0001, which together covered more than 99% of the repertoires. The TCS score was defined as the ratio of F50 (clonal expansion) to E x V (chaos), calculated using BLOSUM62-based TCRdist between CDR3 peptides within each V-J. Welch's t-statistics and random forest reduced just over 500 V-J features to roughly 13, which were used in a naive Bayes classifier (R e1071). The public reads were reprocessed in TCRdb via fastp at Q25 and MiXCR, keeping in-frame beta chains. Every entry covers one CDR3 protein and lists the most common genes and DNA from its rows. TCRdb assigned the V and J calls; the authors' analysis was not used. Across this sample there are 350,000 to 400,000 distinct CDR3 sequences, with 14% to 15% seen only once. The top ten constitute about 30% of the sample.

A patient counted as having stable Graves' hyperthyroidism if no progression to ophthalmopathy occurred over 18 months of follow-up. Hyperthyroidism patients were aged 18 to 65 years and newly diagnosed, with disease duration of less than 2 months. Patients with uncontrolled infections, other autoimmune diseases, pregnancy or lactation were excluded. Diagnoses were established on the basis of clinical symptoms, serum thyroxine and TRAb, thyroid ultrasound, and orbital computed tomography. PBMCs were isolated from more than 9 ml of fresh peripheral blood by Ficoll-Paque density gradient centrifugation. Total RNA was extracted using Trizol reagent, and RNA quality was assessed on an Agilent 2100 Bioanalyzer. The sequenced sample consisted of blood. The receptor was derived from a woman aged 30 to 39 with Graves' hyperthyroidism.

The CDR3 is CASSFALAGGRNEQFF. The sequence in DNA is TGTGCCAGCAGCTTTGCACTAGCGGGAGGGCGCAATGAGCAGTTCTTC. The chain was built from TRBV12-3 or TRBV12-4 and TRBJ2-1, with 13 middle bases fitting TRBD2. V is pruned by 6 bases and J by 6 bases, leaving 8 bases of the junction without a gene match. The CDR3 runs 16 residues from the cysteine to the phenylalanine. Only the CDR3 DNA is retained, 48 bases long and in frame from the first base.